Presented here are 11 T cell receptor beta chains from one specimen sequenced in a study of shared clonotypes between healthy human individuals. The method was immunoSEQ multiplex PCR; TCRdb's version includes in-frame clones alone and lacks a portion of them. The table records 2.3 million or so clones, approximately 95% of them present only once. The sequenced sample was naive CD4+ T cells from PBMCs. Subset meaning: CD45RA+ positively selected. The receptor set was obtained from a man younger than 30 in good health. Some clones in this sample may be carry-over from other donors' samples.

The chain has TRBV18 and TRBJ1-3; possibly TRBD1 for D (6 bases). This CDR3 spans 13 amino acids. Germline-derived CDR1 and CDR2 are KGHSH and LQKENI. Trimming removed 3 bases from V and 8 bases from J, with 11 bases in between. In DNA, the CDR3 is TGTGCCAGCTCACCCGGACAGAGAGACACCATATATTTT. This codes for CASSPGQRDTIYF.

About this clone: Additional DNA sequences in this sample encode the identical CDR3. V gene TRBV5-1 combines with J gene TRBJ1-4; possible D gene TRBD1, 6 bases. The CDR3 loop spans 15 amino acids. Germline-derived CDR1 and CDR2 are SGHRS and YFSETQ. The ends were cut back, 0 bases at V and 8 bases at J, with 14 bases in the middle. CDR3 in amino acids: CASSLGGTQNEKLFF. Here the CDR3 DNA reads TGCGCCAGCAGCTTGGGGGGGACACAAAACGAAAAACTGTTTTTT.

The chain joins TRBV5-1 to TRBJ2-7; no definite D call. The CDR3 covers 13 residues. CDR1 is SGHRS and CDR2 is YFSETQ in the germline V gene. With 4 bases removed from V and 2 bases from J, the gap between germline ends came to 10 bases. CDR3 DNA: TGCGCCAGCAGCCTCGACACCACCTACGAGCAGTACTTC. The encoded protein is CASSLDTTYEQYF. Using reference TRBV5-1 and TRBJ2-7 for the parts outside the CDR3, the full variable domain is KAGVTQTPRYLIKTRGQQVTLSCSPISGHRSVSWYQQTPGQGLQFLFEYFSETQRNKGNFPGRFSGRQFSNSRSEMNVSTLELGDSALYLCASSLDTTYEQYFGPGTRLTVT.

This chain connects TRBV7-9 to TRBJ2-1; D gene unclear. Trimming pared 0 bases from V and 1 base from J, leaving 16 bases between. The germline V gene encodes CDR1 SEHNR and CDR2 FQNEAQ (reference sequence). CDR3 length: 18 amino acids. This CDR3 reads CASSLAFGLTPSYNEQFF. CDR3 sequence (DNA): TGTGCCAGCAGCTTAGCTTTTGGATTGACTCCTTCCTACAATGAGCAGTTCTTC.

This chain uses TRBV28 with TRBJ2-1; 9 nucleotides agree with TRBD2. The CDR3 consists of 17 residues. The J segment lost 4 bases and the V segment lost 5 bases, leaving 12 bases of the junction unmatched. Germline V gene data show CDR1 as MDHEN and CDR2 as SYDVKM. CDR3 sequence: CASSSLGREGRYNEQFF. CDR3 DNA sequence: TGTGCCAGCAGTAGCCTCGGGCGGGAGGGCAGATACAATGAGCAGTTCTTC.

The gene calls are TRBV27 and TRBJ2-5; 8 bases are a match to TRBD1. The J segment lost 5 bases and the V segment lost 6 bases, leaving 11 bases of the junction unmatched. CDR1 MNHEY and CDR2 SMNVEV come from the germline V gene (reference sequence). The CDR3 is 15 amino acids. In DNA, the CDR3 is TGTGCCAGCAGGGCCTCAGGGGGCGCGGGTGAGACCCAGTACTTC. Translating gives CASRASGGAGETQYF.

J is TRBJ1-1 and V is TRBV28; D is undetermined. Per germline, CDR1 MDHEN and CDR2 SYDVKM. The V end was cut by 6 bases, the J end by 11 bases, with 22 bases between. The CDR3 sequence is 14 residues long. This chain's CDR3 is CASSPGWAVGQAFF. The CDR3 coding sequence is TGTGCCAGCAGCCCAGGATGGGCTGTTGGTCAGGCTTTCTTT.

V gene TRBV28 combines with J gene TRBJ2-7; D is perhaps TRBD1 or TRBD2 (5 bases each). Per germline, CDR1 MDHEN and CDR2 SYDVKM. CDR3 length: 14 amino acids. Deletions cut 4 bases from V and 2 bases from J, with 12 bases between. The CDR3 DNA reads as TGTGCCAGCAGTTACGAGGGGCCGACCTACGAGCAGTACTTC. This gives the protein CASSYEGPTYEQYF.

The chain's CDR3 is CASSFRSGGDEQYF. CDR3 DNA sequence: TGTGCCAGCAGCTTCCGGTCAGGGGGTGACGAGCAGTACTTC. This sequence joins TRBV7-9 and TRBJ2-7; 7 bases fit TRBD1. The CDR3 runs 14 residues. Germline CDR1 and CDR2: SEHNR and FQNEAQ (reference sequence). The trim removed 3 bases at V and 5 bases at J, leaving 7 bases unmatched.

The V call is TRBV11-2, the J call TRBJ2-1; 7 bases map to TRBD2. The CDR3 consists of 13 residues. Germline CDR1 SGHAT, CDR2 FQNNGV. V shed 5 bases and J 8 bases; nucleotides not matched to a gene: 6. CDR3 DNA sequence: TGTGCCAGCAGCGATCGACTAGCCGATGAGCAGTTCTTC. Encoded protein: CASSDRLADEQFF.

This chain joins TRBV5-4 and TRBJ1-3, with a possible D match to TRBD1 (6 bases). V lost 0 bases and J 0 bases, leaving 10 bases between the germline ends. The CDR3 totals 16 residues. Looked up from germline, CDR1 is SGHNT and CDR2 is YYREEE (reference sequence). The CDR3 here is CASSLGGAASGNTIYF. DNA for the CDR3: TGTGCCAGCAGCTTGGGGGGGGCAGCCTCTGGAAACACCATATATTTT.